A single sample is the source of the 25 T cell receptor beta chains below, sequenced in a study of T cells after yellow fever vaccination. TCRdb re-called the 5' RACE reads through MiXCR, storing one row per CDR3 protein. The table includes 500,000 to 650,000 distinct CDR3 sequences, 9% to 15% detected once. The specimen was PBMCs, collected on the day of the yellow fever booster vaccination. These receptors all stem from a man aged 25-40 years who received the YFV17D yellow fever vaccine.

This clonotype was recorded a few times. The chain joins TRBV28 to TRBJ2-5; tentative D call: TRBD1 (5 bases). Germline CDR1 and CDR2: MDHEN and SYDVKM. The CDR3 has 15 amino acids. Between the trimmed V and J ends, which lost 7 bases and 2 bases, there was a span of 17 bases. CDR3 residues: CASNPRGREQETQYF. In DNA form, the CDR3 reads TGTGCCAGCAATCCAAGGGGCAGGGAACAAGAGACCCAGTACTTC.

This rearrangement joins TRBV20-1 to TRBJ1-1; no firm D call. The CDR3 spans 10 residues. Germline CDR1 DFQATT, CDR2 SNEGSKA (reference sequence). V lost 3 bases and J 3 bases, leaving 2 bases between the germline ends. The CDR3 sequence is CSASYTEAFF. Written as DNA, the CDR3 is TGCAGTGCTAGCTACACTGAAGCTTTCTTT.

This clonotype was seen a handful of times. The rearrangement uses TRBV27 and TRBJ2-1; 9 bases are shared with TRBD2. CDR1 and CDR2 from the germline V gene are MNHEY and SMNVEV (reference sequence). Unmatched junction bases numbered 8, after V lost 6 bases and J lost 5 bases. The CDR3 has 15 residues. CDR3 sequence reads: CASSRKGLADNEQFF. The CDR3 DNA is TGTGCCAGCAGCCGTAAGGGACTAGCAGACAATGAGCAGTTCTTC.

This chain links TRBV18 with TRBJ2-1; D remains ambiguous. V was trimmed by 0 bases and J by 5 bases, leaving 14 bases between them. Germline CDR1 and CDR2: KGHSH and LQKENI. The CDR3 sequence is 16 residues long. The CDR3 DNA sequence: TGTGCCAGCTCACCACCGGGCGTTTCGAGGCACAATGAGCAGTTCTTC. Protein sequence: CASSPPGVSRHNEQFF. Complete variable domain (other parts from reference TRBV18 and TRBJ2-1): NAGVMQNPRHLVRRRGQEARLRCSPMKGHSHVYWYRQLPEEGLKFMVYLQKENIIDESGMPKERFSAEFPKEGPSILRIQQVVRGDSAAYFCASSPPGVSRHNEQFFGPGTRLTVL.

The CDR3 region is CASSLERFRDRDTQYF. The CDR3 nucleotides read TGTGCCAGCAGCTTGGAGAGGTTTAGGGATCGAGATACGCAGTATTTT. The chain is built from TRBV5-6 and TRBJ2-3; unclear D gene. The CDR3 covers 16 residues. Trimming pared 0 bases from V and 5 bases from J, leaving 16 bases between. CDR1 is SGHDT, CDR2 YYEEEE, per germline.

J is TRBJ1-1 and V is TRBV11-2; 9 bases agree with TRBD1. Germline values: CDR1 SGHAT, CDR2 FQNNGV. The CDR3 covers 14 residues. V shed 2 bases and J 5 bases; nucleotides not matched to a gene: 3. The CDR3 loop is CASSLTDRGTEAFF. The CDR3 DNA sequence: TGTGCCAGCAGCTTAACAGACAGGGGGACTGAAGCTTTCTTT.

This clonotype showed up just a few times. The CDR3 DNA reads TGTGCCACCGGGGCAGGGGGTGTTTTGTACGAGCAGTACTTC. Amino acid sequence: CATGAGGVLYEQYF. The V gene is TRBV7-8, the J gene TRBJ2-7; 7 bases are a match to TRBD1. The V gene's germline CDR1 is SGHVS and CDR2 FQNEAQ. V was clipped by 10 bases and J by 4 bases; unmatched bases: 13. The CDR3 is made up of 14 amino acids.

The rearrangement joins TRBV4-3 to TRBJ2-2; D not resolved. This CDR3 is built from 14 residues. Germline assignment: CDR1 LGHNA and CDR2 YSLEER. V dropped 4 bases and J dropped 4 bases, with 10 bases sitting between them. CDR3: CASSRSGFTGELFF. CDR3 coding DNA: TGCGCCAGCAGCCGCTCGGGTTTCACCGGGGAGCTGTTTTTT.

J is TRBJ2-7 and V is TRBV7-9; D not resolved. The CDR3 has 14 residues. In germline, CDR1 is SEHNR, CDR2 FQNEAQ (reference sequence). V was trimmed by 5 bases and J by 3 bases, leaving 14 bases between them. CDR3 sequence: CASSKSTSNYEQYF. In nucleotides, the CDR3 is TGTGCCAGCAGCAAAAGCACGAGCAACTACGAGCAGTACTTC. Looking up the rest from reference TRBV7-9 and TRBJ2-7 gives the full variable domain: DTGVSQNPRHKITKRGQNVTFRCDPISEHNRLYWYRQTLGQGPEFLTYFQNEAQLEKSRLLSDRFSAERPKGSFSTLEIQRTEQGDSAMYLCASSKSTSNYEQYFGPGTRLTVT.

The CDR3 bases are TGTGCCACCGAGCGGGAGGATAACACCGGGGAGCTGTTTTTT. Translated, it gives CATEREDNTGELFF. V and J are TRBV10-3 and TRBJ2-2; 9 bases map to TRBD2. The germline gives CDR1 ENHRY, CDR2 SYGVKD. The CDR3 is 14 amino acids. The junction had 5 bases not matched to a gene; V was cut back by 10 bases and J by 2 bases.

This chain joins TRBV18 and TRBJ2-3; TRBD2 agrees at 9 bases. CDR1 KGHSH and CDR2 LQKENI come from the germline V gene. The CDR3 covers 16 residues. V lost 0 bases, J lost 6 bases, and 7 bases stayed unmatched. The CDR3 bases are TGTGCCAGCTCACCACCTTCTTTAGCGGGAGCGGATACGCAGTATTTT. Translating it yields CASSPPSLAGADTQYF. The variable domain in full, with the rest retrieved from reference TRBV18 and TRBJ2-3, is NAGVMQNPRHLVRRRGQEARLRCSPMKGHSHVYWYRQLPEEGLKFMVYLQKENIIDESGMPKERFSAEFPKEGPSILRIQQVVRGDSAAYFCASSPPSLAGADTQYFGPGTRLTVL.

The chain carries TRBV12-3 or TRBV12-4 and TRBJ1-3; no clear D. CDR3 length: 16 amino acids. Trimming left V 3 bases short and J 0 bases short, with 12 bases between. The CDR3 spells CASSFVRASSGNTIYF. The CDR3 nucleotides are TGTGCCAGCAGTTTTGTCCGGGCCTCCTCTGGAAACACCATATATTTT.

At least ten counts were recorded for this clonotype. The chain employs TRBV7-2 and TRBJ2-7, with 11 bases identical to TRBD2. There are 18 residues in the CDR3. After removal of 3 bases from V and 6 bases from J, the junction contained 16 bases not matched to a gene. In germline, CDR1 is SGHTA, CDR2 FQGNSA. The CDR3 region has the DNA TGTGCCAGCAGCTTTAGCGGGAGGGCCTACTCCTCTTATGGCGAGCAGTACTTC. It specifies CASSFSGRAYSSYGEQYF.

The chain employs TRBV20-1 and TRBJ2-5; a possible D gene is TRBD2 (5 bases). The V end lost 3 bases, the J end lost 7 bases, and 9 bases lay between the germline ends. CDR3 length: 11 residues. CDR1 DFQATT and CDR2 SNEGSKA come from the germline V gene (reference sequence). The CDR3 loop reads CSARAGGTQYF. As DNA, the CDR3 is TGCAGTGCTAGGGCAGGAGGGACCCAGTACTTC.

The chain joins TRBV27 to TRBJ1-5; D not certain. CDR1 is MNHEY, CDR2 SMNVEV, per germline (reference sequence). V was pared by 7 bases and J by 2 bases, with 12 bases between. The CDR3 contains 14 residues. In DNA form, the CDR3 reads TGTGCCAGCATGGCCTTTGGGGGCAATCAGCCCCAGCATTTT. It encodes CASMAFGGNQPQHF.

In this sample, this clonotype turned up a few times. This sequence joins TRBV19 and TRBJ1-4; no reliable D call. This CDR3 region has 13 residues. V was clipped by 9 bases and J by 0 bases, with 8 bases between them. The germline V gene encodes CDR1 LNHDA and CDR2 SQIVND (reference sequence). The CDR3 sequence: CASGLATNEKLFF. The CDR3 region has the DNA TGTGCCAGCGGACTTGCAACTAATGAAAAACTGTTTTTT.

The chain is built from TRBV27 and TRBJ2-6, with TRBD1 identical over 7 bases. After removal of 8 bases from V and 2 bases from J, the junction contained 3 bases not matched to a gene. The CDR3 is made up of 14 amino acids. CDR1 and CDR2 from the germline V gene are MNHEY and SMNVEV (reference sequence). The CDR3 protein is CASGQGAGANVLTF. The CDR3 DNA is TGTGCCAGCGGGCAGGGGGCTGGGGCCAACGTCCTGACTTTC.

The rearrangement uses TRBV9 and TRBJ2-7, with D tentatively TRBD1 or TRBD2 (5 bases each). The CDR3 has 15 residues. V dropped 0 bases and J dropped 1 base, with 11 bases sitting between them. Germline lookup yields CDR1 SGDLS and CDR2 YYNGEE. CDR3 sequence reads: CASSVGGYRSYEQYF. The CDR3 DNA reads TGTGCCAGCAGCGTAGGAGGGTACAGGTCCTACGAGCAGTACTTC. Full variable domain (remainder filled in from reference TRBV9 and TRBJ2-7): DSGVTQTPKHLITATGQRVTLRCSPRSGDLSVYWYQQSLDQGLQFLIQYYNGEERAKGNILERFSAQQFPDLHSELNLSSLELGDSALYFCASSVGGYRSYEQYFGPGTRLTVT.

V gene TRBV3-1 combines with J gene TRBJ2-7; D is ambiguous. The V end was cut by 0 bases, the J end by 6 bases, with 12 bases between. The CDR3 contains 14 residues. The V gene's germline CDR1 is LGHDT and CDR2 YNNKEL (reference sequence). CDR3 nucleotides: TGTGCCAGCAGCCAAGACCACCGACCGGGCGAGCAGTACTTC. It yields the protein CASSQDHRPGEQYF.

The DNA for the CDR3 is TGTGCCAGCACCCGAAGGGGTGGCGGGTCCTACGAGCAGTACTTC. This gives the protein CASTRRGGGSYEQYF. J is TRBJ2-7 and V is TRBV5-6, with D perhaps TRBD1 or TRBD2 (5 bases each). Germline V gene data show CDR1 as SGHDT and CDR2 as YYEEEE. V lost 6 bases and J 1 base, leaving 17 bases between the germline ends. This CDR3 contains 15 residues. The full variable domain, rest sourced from reference TRBV5-6 and TRBJ2-7, is DAGVTQSPTHLIKTRGQQVTLRCSPKSGHDTVSWYQQALGQGPQFIFQYYEEEERQRGNFPDRFSGHQFPNYSSELNVNALLLGDSALYLCASTRRGGGSYEQYFGPGTRLTVT.

This chain links TRBV3-1 with TRBJ2-3, with 11 bases identical to TRBD2. The CDR3 covers 13 residues. Germline trimming cut 6 bases from V and 5 bases from J; bases unmatched to any gene: 1. Germline V gene data show CDR1 as LGHDT and CDR2 as YNNKEL (reference sequence). As DNA, the CDR3 is TGTGCCAGCAGTACTAGCGGGAGAGATACGCAGTATTTT. The encoded protein is CASSTSGRDTQYF.

This clonotype was seen more than once but under ten times. The gene calls are TRBV7-9 and TRBJ1-1, with D possibly TRBD1 on 5 matching bases. Deletions cut 0 bases from V and 3 bases from J, with 5 bases between. Germline assignment: CDR1 SEHNR and CDR2 FQNEAQ (reference sequence). The CDR3 length is 13 residues. The CDR3 coding sequence is TGTGCCAGCAGCTTAGCGGGGGACACTGAAGCTTTCTTT. It specifies CASSLAGDTEAFF.

In this sample, this clonotype turned up a few times. The CDR3 DNA reads as TGTGCCAGCAGCGGGGGGACTAGTAAGTTCTTC. This translates into CASSGGTSKFF. The rearrangement links TRBV7-3 to TRBJ2-1; 8 nucleotides agree with TRBD2. The V gene end was trimmed by 5 bases and the J gene end by 14 bases; junction bases not matched to a gene: 5. The CDR3 contains 11 residues. Germline V lookup: CDR1 SGHTA, CDR2 FQGTGA.

In regard to this clonotype: This may stem from a read error, because a much larger clone lies one nucleotide away. This rearrangement joins TRBV7-2 to TRBJ2-2, with 8 nucleotides matching TRBD1. The CDR3 contains 15 residues. The germline V gene has CDR1 SGHTA and CDR2 FQGNSA. CDR3 in amino acids: CASRSGTGNTGEQFF. For the CDR3, the DNA is TGTGCCAGCAGGTCCGGGACAGGAAACACCGGGGAGCAGTTTTTT.

This clonotype showed up just once. The gene calls are TRBV7-9 and TRBJ2-2; D possibly matches TRBD1 or TRBD2 (5 bases each). The length of the CDR3 is 13 residues. Germline values: CDR1 SEHNR, CDR2 FQNEAQ (reference sequence). Trimming removed 6 bases from V and 4 bases from J, with 9 bases in between. For the CDR3, the DNA is TGTGCCAGCAGACCCGGGGCCACCGGGGAGCTGTTTTTT. Protein product: CASRPGATGELFF.